This T cell receptor beta chain derives from a study of blood T cells in healthy people across ages. The V gene's germline CDR1 is KGHDR and CDR2 SFDVKD. Deletions cut 3 bases from V and 8 bases from J, with 12 bases between. This CDR3 region has 13 residues. The second PCR ran roughly 6 to 11 cycles with a sample-barcoded 5' primer and J-beta primers. TCRdb analysed the 5' RACE reads with MiXCR anew, one entry per CDR3 protein. The sample consists of fewer than 900,000 distinct CDR3 sequences, around 46% of them appearing once. The sequence derives from a woman aged 55-69 years in good health. The chain employs TRBV24-1 and TRBJ1-2, with D hard to call. Sequencing was performed on blood. CDR3 DNA sequence: TGTGCCACCAGTGATCCGGACGTTTGGGGCTACACCTTC. Its translation is CATSDPDVWGYTF.